This T cell receptor (beta chain) was captured by sequencing in a study of blood T cell repertoires in COVID-19. Produced via immunoSEQ multiplex PCR; TCRdb's table is partial and in-frame only. The sample yields tens of thousands of clones, roughly four fifths seen once. Germline V lookup: CDR1 ENHRY, CDR2 SYGVKD. J gave up 6 bases and V 10 bases, and 10 bases lay outside the gene matches. The CDR3 consists of 14 residues. The gene calls are TRBV10-3 and TRBJ1-5, with 9 bases that match TRBD1. The clonotype was recovered from a woman at least 80 years old with acute or convalescent COVID-19. Sequencing was carried out using peripheral blood. CDR3 amino acids: CATSDRGGIQPQHF. In nucleotides, the CDR3 is TGTGCCACTTCGGACAGGGGTGGAATTCAGCCCCAGCATTTT.